Reported below is one TCR beta chain. The antigen is undetermined. This specimen belongs to a study of untreated major depressive disorder. TCRdb's table, derived via immunoSEQ multiplex PCR, lists solely in-frame clones and lacks some. The sample holds roughly 14,000 clones, 80% to 95% seen once. Trimming took off 0 bases at V and 3 bases at J, with 8 bases between the two ends. The CDR3 runs to 15 residues. Looked up from germline, CDR1 is MNHNS and CDR2 is SASEGT. Study results and limitations: Compared with controls, depressed patients showed more TRBV05-01 (Vbeta 5.1) usage in CD4+ T cells.

This rearrangement joins TRBV6-1 to TRBJ1-4; D gene uncertain. Material for sequencing was CD4+ T cells from PBMCs. The TCR comes from a man under 40 with major depressive disorder. The CDR3 loop reads CASSEARTSNEKLFF. The CDR3, as DNA: TGTGCCAGCAGTGAAGCCCGGACGTCTAATGAAAAACTGTTTTTT.